This TCR beta chain stems from a study of cytomegalovirus exposure and HLA in healthy donors. This clone was detected only a few times. Antigen specificity is unknown. CDR1 and CDR2 (germline): KGHSH, LQKENI. V lost 6 bases to trimming and J lost 5 bases; unmatched junction nucleotides: 16. CDR3 length: 18 amino acids. This PCR relied on a set of 60 Vbeta primers and 13 Jbeta primers. Repertoires were generated with immunoSEQ multiplex PCR, while TCRdb's copy carries only in-frame clones and drops some. The sample includes about 140,000 clones, approximately 80% seen only once; the top ten take around 1.2%. Study-wide results and limits: Analysis was carried out at a later point, and it linked a missense DCLRE1C variant to TCR beta V- and J-gene trimming. Sequence variants that were highly shared formed a cluster that was likely a sequencing artifact. Analyzed later, association rates of TCRs varied across HLA loci, with DRB1 most and HLA-C fewest. Cytomegalovirus-associated TCR beta chains were listed, numbering 150 to 200.

Input material: PBMCs. The TCR sequence derives from a male donor in good health and CMV-seropositive. V gene TRBV18 combines with J gene TRBJ2-3, with TRBD2 identical over 11 bases. CDR3 DNA: TGTGCCAGCTCCCGTGGGACTAGCGGAAGGGGGGTTTTAGATACGCAGTATTTT. Translation: CASSRGTSGRGVLDTQYF.